This TCR beta chain was identified in a study of Ad26.COV2.S vaccination and SARS-CoV-2 variants. TCRdb's table, derived via immunoSEQ multiplex PCR, lists solely in-frame clones and lacks some. Of about 400,000 clones in the sample, about 91% were seen once. The CDR3 consists of 17 residues. The junction had 14 bases not matched to a gene; V was cut back by 7 bases and J by 6 bases. Germline assignment: CDR1 MNHEY and CDR2 SMNVEV (reference sequence). Treatment noted: 19 received Ad26.COV2.S at low or high dose, single or two shots; roughly five received placebo; per-sample allocation not given. The samples were gathered on day 63 after the first injection of vaccine or placebo.

The receptor's source is a person aged 18-60 years who received the Ad26.COV2.S COVID-19 vaccine or a placebo. The rearrangement uses TRBV27 and TRBJ2-2; 10 bases agree with TRBD2. This material consisted of peripheral blood, taken in a trial of Ad26.COV2.S vaccine versus placebo. The CDR3 is CASTQLGLAGVAGELFF. CDR3 coding DNA: TGTGCCAGCACTCAACTGGGTCTAGCGGGAGTGGCCGGGGAGCTGTTTTTT.